The present entry profiles one T cell receptor (beta chain) with its context. During the collection period, no donor immune events like infections were recorded. This specimen comes from a study of identifying expanded T cells in peripheral blood. The V gene's germline CDR1 is LGHNA and CDR2 YSLEER. Trimming cost V 1 base and J 8 bases; bases outside gene matches: 8. This CDR3 has 18 residues. Using immunoSEQ multiplex PCR, the repertoire was profiled, and TCRdb retains in-frame clones only, with some absent. The sample has approximately 90,000 clones, 88% seen once; the top ten hold 3% to 5%. Sequenced input: blood. The V gene is TRBV4-3, the J gene TRBJ2-1, with 16 bases that match TRBD2. This sequence originates from a person aged 18-69 years in good health. CDR3 region: CASSQALPGLAGGDEQFF. Here the CDR3 DNA reads TGCGCCAGCAGCCAAGCATTACCGGGACTAGCGGGAGGGGATGAGCAGTTCTTC.